A single T cell receptor (beta chain) is shown here with its context. The source of the sample is a study of cytomegalovirus exposure and HLA in healthy donors. Sequenced by immunoSEQ multiplex PCR; TCRdb stores in-frame clones only, minus some. This sample has roughly 60,000 clones, with about 96% found just once. This receptor was obtained from a man aged 18-30 years in good health and CMV-seronegative. The sequenced material came from PBMCs.

CDR3 coding DNA: TGTGCCAGCAGCGTAGGCGGGAGGGCCAATGAGCAGTTCTTC. This codes for CASSVGGRANEQFF. The V gene is TRBV9, the J gene TRBJ2-1; 9 nucleotides match TRBD2. This CDR3 contains 14 residues. With V trimmed by 0 bases and J by 6 bases, 1 base remained unmatched. Per the germline V gene, CDR1 is SGDLS and CDR2 is YYNGEE.